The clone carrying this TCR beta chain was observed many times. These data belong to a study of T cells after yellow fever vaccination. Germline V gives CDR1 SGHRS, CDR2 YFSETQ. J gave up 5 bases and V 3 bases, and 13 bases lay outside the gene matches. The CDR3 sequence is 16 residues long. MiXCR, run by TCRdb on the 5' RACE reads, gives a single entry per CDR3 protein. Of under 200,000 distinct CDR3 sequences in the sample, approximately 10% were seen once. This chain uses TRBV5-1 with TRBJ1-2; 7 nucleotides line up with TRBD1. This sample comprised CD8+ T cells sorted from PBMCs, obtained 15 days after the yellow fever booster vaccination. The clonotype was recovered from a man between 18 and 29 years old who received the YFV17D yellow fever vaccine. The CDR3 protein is CASSSGQALQGYGYTF. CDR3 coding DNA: TGCGCCAGCAGCTCTGGACAGGCCCTCCAAGGGTATGGCTACACCTTC.